This is a list of T cell receptor beta chains from one sample in a study of T cell responses to AZD1222 COVID-19 vaccine. Some clones are missing from TCRdb's copy, which holds only in-frame ones; the method was immunoSEQ multiplex PCR. The sample lists around 180,000 clones, roughly nine tenths seen once, with 6.9% in the top ten. The input for sequencing was peripheral blood, taken on day 0 of AZD1222 vaccination. These receptors were taken from an adult in good health. The CDR3 runs from the conserved cysteine through the conserved F or W. D genes are given only for firm matches. Size is omitted from some rows. Given values are once, few, many or a class for expanded clones.

>once|TRBJ2-1|TRBD2|TRBV6-5
CASSYSLAGGVFF
TGTGCCAGCAGTTACTCCCTCGCGGGGGGGGTGTTCTTC
>NA|TRBJ1-3|NA|TRBV5-1
CASSLGIIGNTIYF
TGCGCCAGCAGCCTCGGGATCATAGGAAACACCATATATTTT
>NA|TRBJ2-1|NA|TRBV6-5
CASRFGWGAENEQFF
TGTGCCAGCAGGTTCGGGTGGGGGGCGGAAAATGAGCAGTTCTTC
>NA|TRBJ2-3|TRBD2|TRBV7-9
CASSSGSGEYTQYF
TGTGCCAGCAGCTCGGGTAGCGGGGAATATACGCAGTATTTT
>once|TRBJ2-3|NA|TRBV11-3
CASSLSRSRPVRADTQYF
TGTGCCAGCAGCTTATCACGCAGCAGGCCCGTTCGAGCAGATACGCAGTATTTT
>NA|TRBJ2-3|TRBD1|TRBV29-1
CSVDLDRGADTQYF
TGCAGCGTTGACCTGGACAGGGGAGCAGATACGCAGTATTTT
>NA|TRBJ2-3|NA|TRBV25-1
CASSLGGSTDTQYF
TGTGCCAGCAGTCTGGGGGGCAGCACAGATACGCAGTATTTT
>NA|TRBJ1-2|NA|TRBV6-5
CASSKRWGSNYGYTF
TGTGCCAGCAGCAAACGATGGGGTAGCAACTATGGCTACACCTTC
>NA|TRBJ2-3|NA|TRBV9
CASSVGSGGTDTQYF
TGTGCCAGCAGCGTAGGATCCGGGGGCACAGATACGCAGTATTTT
>NA|TRBJ1-2|NA|TRBV6-5
CASSYDGGGGYTF
TGTGCCAGCAGTTACGACGGGGGCGGCGGCTACACCTTC
>NA|TRBJ2-3|NA|TRBV11-3
CASSLGWGSDRSTDTQYF
TGTGCCAGCAGCTTAGGTTGGGGGAGCGACCGCAGCACAGATACGCAGTATTTT
>NA|TRBJ1-5|NA|TRBV6-5
CASSDGTIYQPQHF
TGTGCCAGCAGCGACGGAACAATTTATCAGCCCCAGCATTTT
>NA|TRBJ1-2|NA|TRBV12-3/TRBV12-4
CASSLVRGYTF
TGTGCCAGCAGCCTGGTTCGCGGCTACACCTTC
>NA|TRBJ2-5|TRBD2|TRBV5-4
CASSFGGDSETQYF
TGTGCCAGCAGCTTTGGGGGGGATTCGGAGACCCAGTACTTC
>NA|TRBJ1-1|NA|TRBV12-5
CASGPVTEAFF
TGTGCTAGTGGCCCCGTGACTGAAGCTTTCTTT
>NA|TRBJ2-6|NA|TRBV1
CTSSQDRVTGAGLPVGANVLTF
TGCACCAGCAGCCAAGATAGGGTCACAGGGGCAGGACTTCCTGTTGGGGCCAACGTCCTGACTTTC
>once|TRBJ1-3|NA|TRBV4-2
CASSQDREGLTGNTIYF
TGTGCCAGCAGCCAAGATCGGGAGGGACTTACTGGAAACACCATATATTTT
>NA|TRBJ2-5|NA|TRBV5-1
CASSAGETQYF
TGCGCCAGCAGCGCCGGAGAGACCCAGTACTTC
>once|TRBJ2-6|TRBD1|TRBV6-1
CASSEAGFVVGTGVSGANVLTF
TGTGCCAGCAGTGAAGCGGGGTTCGTGGTAGGGACAGGGGTCTCTGGGGCCAACGTCCTGACTTTC
>once|TRBJ1-5|TRBD1|TRBV2
CASSEFRDRANQPQHF
TGTGCCAGCAGTGAATTTCGGGACAGGGCCAATCAGCCCCAGCATTTT
>NA|TRBJ1-1|NA|TRBV7-9
CASSLVGRKNTEAFF
TGTGCCAGCAGCTTAGTAGGACGCAAGAACACTGAAGCTTTCTTT
>NA|TRBJ1-4|NA|TRBV9
CASTRDATNEKLFF
TGTGCCAGCACCAGGGATGCAACTAATGAAAAACTGTTTTTT